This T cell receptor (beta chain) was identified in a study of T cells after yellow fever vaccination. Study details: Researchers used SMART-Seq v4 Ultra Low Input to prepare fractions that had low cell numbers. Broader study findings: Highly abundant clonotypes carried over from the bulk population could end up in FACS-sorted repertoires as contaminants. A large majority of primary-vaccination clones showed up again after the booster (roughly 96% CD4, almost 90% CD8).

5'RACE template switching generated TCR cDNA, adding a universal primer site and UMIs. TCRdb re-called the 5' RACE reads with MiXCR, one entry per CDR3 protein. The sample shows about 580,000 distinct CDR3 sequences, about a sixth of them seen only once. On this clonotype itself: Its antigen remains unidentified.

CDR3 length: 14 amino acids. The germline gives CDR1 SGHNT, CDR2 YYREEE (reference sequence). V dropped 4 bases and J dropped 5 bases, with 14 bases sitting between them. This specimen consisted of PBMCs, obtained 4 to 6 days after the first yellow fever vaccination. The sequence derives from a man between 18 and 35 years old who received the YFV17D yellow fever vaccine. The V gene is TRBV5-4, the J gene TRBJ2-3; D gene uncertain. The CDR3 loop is CASSPGEGLDTQYF. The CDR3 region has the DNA TGTGCCAGCAGCCCCGGAGAAGGATTAGATACGCAGTATTTT.